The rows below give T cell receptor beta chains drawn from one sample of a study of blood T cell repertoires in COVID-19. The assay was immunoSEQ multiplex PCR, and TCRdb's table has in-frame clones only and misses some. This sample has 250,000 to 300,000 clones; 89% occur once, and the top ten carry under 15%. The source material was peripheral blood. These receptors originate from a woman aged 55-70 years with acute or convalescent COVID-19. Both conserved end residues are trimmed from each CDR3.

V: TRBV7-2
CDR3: ASSLALAGGVEQF

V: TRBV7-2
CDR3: ASSPSGQGFYNEQF

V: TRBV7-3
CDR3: ASSLRGLASSYNEQF

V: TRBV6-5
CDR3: ASRQRDRAVYGYT

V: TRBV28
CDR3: ASSPLGGYQETQY

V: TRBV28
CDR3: ASSTPDPRDIQAF

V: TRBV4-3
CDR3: ASSQDGTLGLSSGNTIY

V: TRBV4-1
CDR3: ASSYRGRDQPQH

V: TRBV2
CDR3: ASSRDWANYGYT

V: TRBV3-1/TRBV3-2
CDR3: ASSQEGLVY

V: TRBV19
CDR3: ASTGYLRSNQPQH

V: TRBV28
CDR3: ASSLGQGYGYT

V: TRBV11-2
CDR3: ASSPSVDSYEQY

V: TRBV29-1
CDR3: SDYRPTEAF

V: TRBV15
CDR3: ATSRPPRSYNEQF

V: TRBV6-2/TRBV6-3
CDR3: ASSYSSGQTK

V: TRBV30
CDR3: AWNSGQGYGYT

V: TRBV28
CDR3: ASSHAGGIKSYEQY

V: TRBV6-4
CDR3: ASSRGQADTQY

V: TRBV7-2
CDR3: ASSWQGVGEQY

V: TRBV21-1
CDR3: ASSRTGGNYNSPLH

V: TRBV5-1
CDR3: ASSTGRTGEKLF

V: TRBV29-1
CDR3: SVETGTGYT

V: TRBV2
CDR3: ASSEVGLAGGGETQY

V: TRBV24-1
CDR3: ATSRDRSYGYT

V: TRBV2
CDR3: ASRTGSNYGYT

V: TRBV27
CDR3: ASSLSSGPENTGELF

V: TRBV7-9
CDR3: ASSGTQGEEKLF

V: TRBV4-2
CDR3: ASSQDGGPLSGNTIY

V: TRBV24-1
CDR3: ATSDLRGSYNEQF

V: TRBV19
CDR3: ASSPVGQGFTEAF

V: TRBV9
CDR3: ASSALGQGRNTIY

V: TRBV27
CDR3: ASSSAFIGGAFNEQF

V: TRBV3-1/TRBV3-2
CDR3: ASRQRTGRYNEQF

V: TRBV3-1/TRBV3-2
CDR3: ASGRASGYEQF

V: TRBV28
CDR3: ASSLAVLSYEQY

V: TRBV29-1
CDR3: SVEEKGSGTEAF

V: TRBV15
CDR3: ATSRSGGYDGYT

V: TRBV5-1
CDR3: ASSSIAGDRPLFAGAF

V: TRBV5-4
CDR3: ASSAGQGRTEAF

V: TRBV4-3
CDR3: ASSPALGRGGYEQY

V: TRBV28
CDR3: ASSYSGQGYNSPLH

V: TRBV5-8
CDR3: ASSLNREMQPQH

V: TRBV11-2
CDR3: ASSLAGLAGGGEQY

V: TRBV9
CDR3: ASSVGPGGSYEQY

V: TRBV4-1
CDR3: ASSQPQGENTGELF

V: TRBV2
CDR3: ASSRDRVSTDTQY

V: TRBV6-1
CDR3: ASSEALAGDNSPLH

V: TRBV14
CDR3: ASSQDRGQSQDLNSPLH

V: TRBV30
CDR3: AWSTGHTNYGYT

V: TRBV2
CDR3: ASRIDRGRHNEQF

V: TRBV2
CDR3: ASSEGLITYEQY

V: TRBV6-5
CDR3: ASSYSGQGRETQY

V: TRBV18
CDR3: ASSPEGQGAGQPQH

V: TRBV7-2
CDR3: ASSLAGTTNHNEQF

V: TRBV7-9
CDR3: ASSSSGGDTGELF

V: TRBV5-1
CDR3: ASSGFGNGYT

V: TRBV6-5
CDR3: ASSYSRGFNQPQH

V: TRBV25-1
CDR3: ATTDFREAF

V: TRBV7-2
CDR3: ASSSTSNPTYEQY